This passage covers 28 T cell receptor beta chains from one sample sequenced in a study of shared clonotypes between healthy human individuals. The protocol was immunoSEQ multiplex PCR, while the TCRdb copy is restricted to in-frame clones and leaves out a portion. The sample lists about 2 million clones, around 96% occurring once. Positive CCR7 selection of CD45RO-negative cells yielded the naive CD8 cells, and terminally differentiated effector memory CD45RA+ cells were excluded. The sequenced material came from naive CD8+ T cells sorted from blood. Receptors were obtained from a young man in good health.

The chain has TRBV6-5 and TRBJ1-2; 8 bases line up with TRBD1. This CDR3 is built from 16 residues. Losses at the gene ends were 4 bases for V and 3 bases for J; bases not matched to a gene: 10. The germline V gene encodes CDR1 MNHEY and CDR2 SVGAGI. The CDR3 here is CASSWAGTGLDYGYTF. CDR3 coding DNA: TGTGCCAGCAGTTGGGCCGGGACAGGACTTGACTATGGCTACACCTTC.

The chain links TRBV30 to TRBJ1-4, with D perhaps TRBD1 (6 bases). Trimming cost V 7 bases and J 8 bases, with 20 bases left between them. The CDR3 has 14 residues. The germline CDR1 and CDR2 sequences are GTSNPN and SVGIG (reference sequence). Here the CDR3 DNA reads TGTGCCTCGAACCCAACAGGGTCGGGCGAAAAACTGTTTTTT. Encoded protein: CASNPTGSGEKLFF.

Of note for this clone: The identical CDR3 is also encoded by other nucleotide sequences in the sample. V gene TRBV4-1 combines with J gene TRBJ2-7; D is possibly TRBD2 (6 bases). Germline lookup yields CDR1 MGHRA and CDR2 YSYEKL. This CDR3 is built from 13 residues. V was shortened by 0 bases and J by 5 bases, with 8 bases between the two germline ends. DNA for the CDR3: TGCGCCAGCAGCCAAGATCGCGGGGACGAGCAGTACTTC. This translates into CASSQDRGDEQYF.

This clone was found once. The chain couples TRBV9 to TRBJ2-7, with unresolved D. CDR3 size: 16 residues. The V end was cut by 4 bases, the J end by 6 bases, with 23 bases between. Germline loops: CDR1 SGDLS, CDR2 YYNGEE. CDR3 region: CASSSYAGPGSSEQYF. The CDR3 DNA reads as TGTGCCAGCAGCTCATACGCAGGACCTGGGTCGAGCGAGCAGTACTTC.

The chain recombines TRBV6-5 with TRBJ2-7; 10 positions match TRBD1. CDR1 MNHEY and CDR2 SVGAGI come from the germline V gene. V lost 0 bases, J lost 4 bases, and 6 bases stayed unmatched. This CDR3 has 16 amino acids. In nucleotides, the CDR3 is TGTGCCAGCAGTTACTCAAGAGGACAGGGGGTATACGAGCAGTACTTC. It yields the protein CASSYSRGQGVYEQYF.

Concerning this clone: The same CDR3 arises from other DNA sequences in this sample as well. The rearrangement joins TRBV9 to TRBJ1-4, with no clear D. This CDR3 comprises 15 residues. The V end lost 0 bases, the J end lost 0 bases, and 6 bases lay between the germline ends. In germline, CDR1 is SGDLS, CDR2 YYNGEE. The CDR3 region is CASSVGTATNEKLFF. CDR3 sequence (DNA): TGTGCCAGCAGCGTAGGAACTGCAACTAATGAAAAACTGTTTTTT.

This sequence joins TRBV4-1 and TRBJ2-7; the D gene could be TRBD1 or TRBD2 (5 bases each). V lost 4 bases and J lost 0, with 19 bases in between. The CDR3 is 17 amino acids. Germline lookup yields CDR1 MGHRA and CDR2 YSYEKL. The CDR3 DNA reads TGCGCCAGCAGCCGACACCCCCGGGACCCCCTCTCCTACGAGCAGTACTTC. Translated, it gives CASSRHPRDPLSYEQYF.

V is TRBV27 and J is TRBJ2-2; 8 bases are a match to TRBD2. The V and J ends lost 3 bases and 0 bases, in that order; junction bases with no gene match: 6. This CDR3 contains 17 residues. Germline CDR1 MNHEY, CDR2 SMNVEV (reference sequence). The CDR3 reads CASSFREGLANTGELFF. As DNA, the CDR3 is TGTGCCAGCAGTTTCCGGGAGGGACTAGCGAACACCGGGGAGCTGTTTTTT.

The V and J genes are TRBV7-9 and TRBJ2-1, with D perhaps matching TRBD2 (6 bases). Germline CDR1 reads SEHNR; CDR2 reads FQNEAQ (reference sequence). The V end lost 9 bases, the J end lost 4 bases, and 13 bases lay between the germline ends. This CDR3 is built from 13 residues. As DNA, the CDR3 is TGTGCCAGTGGGGGACTCCTATACAATGAGCAGTTCTTC. Amino acids: CASGGLLYNEQFF.

As for this clone: Distinct nucleotide sequences in the sample also encode this CDR3. This chain joins TRBV30 and TRBJ1-1, with D unclear. The germline CDR1 and CDR2 sequences are GTSNPN and SVGIG (reference sequence). The CDR3 loop spans 13 amino acids. V was cut by 5 bases and J by 0 bases, with 10 bases left in between. The CDR3 loop is CAWLVGVNTEAFF. The CDR3 DNA reads as TGTGCCTGGCTAGTCGGGGTGAACACTGAAGCTTTCTTT.

This chain links TRBV10-2 with TRBJ1-6; TRBD1 aligns across 7 bases. V shed 4 bases and J 0 bases; nucleotides not matched to a gene: 3. This CDR3 region has 16 residues. Germline CDR1 is WSHSY and CDR2 is SAAADI. CDR3 protein: CASSAGTASYNSPLHF. In nucleotides, the CDR3 is TGCGCCAGCAGTGCCGGGACAGCCTCCTATAATTCACCCCTCCACTTT.

The chain employs TRBV2 and TRBJ1-6; D gene uncertain. Germline V lookup: CDR1 SNHLY, CDR2 FYNNEI. The ends were cut back, 3 bases at V and 0 bases at J, with 12 bases in the middle. The CDR3 totals 17 residues. The CDR3, as DNA: TGTGCCAGCAGTGAGAAACACCCGAGCTCCTATAATTCACCCCTCCACTTT. Translated, it gives CASSEKHPSSYNSPLHF.

V gene TRBV4-1 combines with J gene TRBJ1-4; D gene uncertain. Deletions cut 1 base from V and 6 bases from J, with 9 bases between. The V gene's germline CDR1 is MGHRA and CDR2 YSYEKL. CDR3 length: 14 residues. The CDR3: CASSQGEEDEKLFF. CDR3 nucleotides: TGCGCCAGCAGCCAAGGGGAGGAGGATGAAAAACTGTTTTTT.

Remarks on this clone: Other DNA sequences within the sample encode an identical CDR3. V gene TRBV19 combines with J gene TRBJ2-3, with 10 bases aligning to TRBD2. Germline V lookup: CDR1 LNHDA, CDR2 SQIVND (reference sequence). This CDR3 contains 15 residues. The J segment lost 1 base and the V segment lost 5 bases, leaving 3 bases of the junction unmatched. This chain's CDR3 is CASSPTSGGTDTQYF. In DNA, the CDR3 is TGTGCCAGTAGTCCAACTAGCGGGGGCACAGATACGCAGTATTTT. Combining the CDR3 with reference TRBV19 and TRBJ2-3 gives the whole variable domain DGGITQSPKYLFRKEGQNVTLSCEQNLNHDAMYWYRQDPGQGLRLIYYSQIVNDFQKGDIAEGYSVSREKKESFPLTVTSAQKNPTAFYLCASSPTSGGTDTQYFGPGTRLTVL.

The rearrangement uses TRBV27 and TRBJ2-7; D gene uncertain. The CDR3 has 15 residues. Germline V gives CDR1 MNHEY, CDR2 SMNVEV (reference sequence). The ends were cut back, 5 bases at V and 3 bases at J, with 17 bases in the middle. CDR3 nucleotides: TGTGCCAGCAGTGCCGCTAAGCTTAGAGTCTACGAGCAGTACTTC. Its translation: CASSAAKLRVYEQYF.

This chain joins TRBV5-8 and TRBJ2-3; either TRBD1 or TRBD2 may fit D (5 bases each). This CDR3 comprises 13 residues. Between the trimmed V and J ends, which lost 0 bases and 5 bases, there was a span of 7 bases. From germline, CDR1 is SGHTS and CDR2 YDEGEE. The CDR3: CASSLGGRDTQYF. For the CDR3, the DNA is TGTGCCAGCAGCTTGGGGGGGAGAGATACGCAGTATTTT.

Of note for this clone: The sample contains more than one DNA sequence encoding this CDR3. V and J are TRBV27 and TRBJ2-1, with 10 bases matching TRBD2. The CDR3 extends over 15 amino acids. The germline V gene has CDR1 MNHEY and CDR2 SMNVEV (reference sequence). V lost 5 bases and J lost 7; bases outside the gene matches: 8. Here the CDR3 reads CASSLSGRAGNEQFF. Written as DNA, the CDR3 is TGTGCCAGCAGTCTCAGCGGGAGGGCCGGGAATGAGCAGTTCTTC.

The genes are TRBV19 and TRBJ1-5, with 9 bases aligning to TRBD1. The CDR3 is 14 amino acids. With V trimmed by 8 bases and J by 6 bases, 8 bases remained unmatched. Germline V gene data show CDR1 as LNHDA and CDR2 as SQIVND (reference sequence). CDR3 sequence: CASLSGQGFQPQHF. CDR3 coding DNA: TGTGCCAGTCTCTCTGGACAGGGGTTTCAGCCCCAGCATTTT. The whole variable domain, remainder taken from reference TRBV19 and TRBJ1-5, is DGGITQSPKYLFRKEGQNVTLSCEQNLNHDAMYWYRQDPGQGLRLIYYSQIVNDFQKGDIAEGYSVSREKKESFPLTVTSAQKNPTAFYLCASLSGQGFQPQHFGDGTRLSIL.

This sequence joins TRBV30 and TRBJ2-2; the D gene is possibly TRBD2 (8 bases). Trimming left V 5 bases short and J 6 bases short, with 16 bases between. CDR1 and CDR2 from the germline V gene are GTSNPN and SVGIG (reference sequence). This CDR3 is 14 amino acids long. The CDR3, as DNA: TGTGCCTGGGAGTCGGGAGGGGGCCCCGGGGAGCTGTTTTTT. It is translated as CAWESGGGPGELFF.

J is TRBJ2-7 and V is TRBV2; D is ambiguous. The germline CDR1 and CDR2 sequences are SNHLY and FYNNEI. The CDR3 spans 14 residues. The V gene lost 1 base and the J gene lost 0 bases, with 7 bases spanning the gap. Written as DNA, the CDR3 is TGTGCCAGCAGTGAAGTCGGCAGCTCCTACGAGCAGTACTTC. This sequence encodes CASSEVGSSYEQYF.

The rearrangement links TRBV13 to TRBJ2-2, with 8 positions matching TRBD1. With V trimmed by 5 bases and J by 4 bases, 12 bases remained unmatched. The CDR3 extends over 17 amino acids. The V gene's germline CDR1 is PRHDT and CDR2 FYEKMQ (reference sequence). The CDR3 protein is CASSPGGRGRGTGELFF. The CDR3 nucleotides are TGTGCCAGCAGCCCTGGGGGCAGGGGGCGTGGCACCGGGGAGCTGTTTTTT.

The V and J genes are TRBV7-9 and TRBJ2-1, with D possibly being TRBD1 or TRBD2 (5 bases each). The germline V gene encodes CDR1 SEHNR and CDR2 FQNEAQ (reference sequence). The germline V and J ends were trimmed by 3 bases and 6 bases, with 9 bases remaining between them. This CDR3 region has 13 residues. In DNA, the CDR3 is TGTGCCAGCAGCTTCGGGGACGGCAATGAGCAGTTCTTC. It specifies CASSFGDGNEQFF.

This chain joins TRBV7-6 and TRBJ2-7; D uncertain. The germline V gene has CDR1 SGHVS and CDR2 FNYEAQ. The CDR3 has 16 amino acids. V lost 1 base and J lost 0, with 13 bases in between. CDR3 amino acids: CASSLDVAASSYEQYF. The CDR3 region has the DNA TGTGCCAGCAGCTTAGATGTAGCCGCCAGCTCCTACGAGCAGTACTTC.

The V and J genes are TRBV9 and TRBJ1-4; D is ambiguous. The CDR3 consists of 15 residues. The V gene's germline CDR1 is SGDLS and CDR2 YYNGEE. Trimming shortened V by 0 bases and J by 5 bases, and 11 bases separated the two germline ends. Written as DNA, the CDR3 is TGTGCCAGCAGCGTAGAAGACCGATGGAATGAAAAACTGTTTTTT. Translation: CASSVEDRWNEKLFF.

The rearrangement links TRBV4-1 to TRBJ1-1; 8 bases map to TRBD1. V trimming: 5 bases; J trimming: 7 bases; junction bases outside the gene matches: 6. The CDR3 spans 13 residues. CDR1 and CDR2 from the germline V gene are MGHRA and YSYEKL. The chain's CDR3 is CASSRITGGEAFF. The CDR3 DNA reads as TGCGCCAGCAGCAGAATAACAGGGGGTGAAGCTTTCTTT.

This clone has more than one count but fewer than ten. The chain links TRBV6-1 to TRBJ1-1; D is possibly TRBD1 (6 bases). CDR3 length: 14 residues. The germline V and J ends were trimmed by 6 bases and 3 bases, with 14 bases remaining between them. The V gene's germline CDR1 is MNHNS and CDR2 SASEGT. In DNA form, the CDR3 reads TGTGCCAGCAGAACGACAGGACGGGACACTGAAGCTTTCTTT. Translation gives CASRTTGRDTEAFF.

This chain joins TRBV19 and TRBJ1-5, with a possible D match to TRBD1 (5 bases). V lost 5 bases and J lost 5, with 19 bases in between. The CDR3 length is 16 residues. Per germline, CDR1 LNHDA and CDR2 SQIVND (reference sequence). CDR3 sequence: CASSLTWTGLHQPQHF. CDR3 bases: TGTGCCAGTAGTCTGACGTGGACGGGACTCCATCAGCCCCAGCATTTT.

The rearrangement links TRBV7-3 to TRBJ1-1; D remains unclear. Germline V gene sequence: CDR1 SGHTA, CDR2 FQGTGA. The CDR3 runs to 13 residues. The V end lost 2 bases, the J end lost 5 bases, and 9 bases lay between the germline ends. Here the CDR3 DNA reads TGTGCCAGCAGCTTAGGACTCAAAACTGAAGCTTTCTTT. Amino acid sequence: CASSLGLKTEAFF.